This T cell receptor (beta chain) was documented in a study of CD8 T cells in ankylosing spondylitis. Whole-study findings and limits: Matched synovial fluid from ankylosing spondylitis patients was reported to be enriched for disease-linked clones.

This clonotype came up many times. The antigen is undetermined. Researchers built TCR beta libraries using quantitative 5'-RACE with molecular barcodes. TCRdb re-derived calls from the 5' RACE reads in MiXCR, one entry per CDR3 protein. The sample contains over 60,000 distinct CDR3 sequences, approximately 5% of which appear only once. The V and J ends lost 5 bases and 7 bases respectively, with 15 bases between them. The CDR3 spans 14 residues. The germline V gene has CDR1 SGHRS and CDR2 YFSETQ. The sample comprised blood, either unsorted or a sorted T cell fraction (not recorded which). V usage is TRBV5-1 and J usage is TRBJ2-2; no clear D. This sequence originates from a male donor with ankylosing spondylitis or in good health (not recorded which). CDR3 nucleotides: TGCGCCAGCAGTCAGGAGAAGGCAATCGGGGAGCTGTTTTTT. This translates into CASSQEKAIGELFF. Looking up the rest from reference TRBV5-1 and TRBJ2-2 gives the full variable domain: KAGVTQTPRYLIKTRGQQVTLSCSPISGHRSVSWYQQTPGQGLQFLFEYFSETQRNKGNFPGRFSGRQFSNSRSEMNVSTLELGDSALYLCASSQEKAIGELFFGEGSRLTVL.